This T cell receptor (beta chain) was obtained from a study of T cell responses to AZD1222 COVID-19 vaccine (dated by TCRdb to about 2021). Broadly, across the study: A total of just over 230 trial participants underwent TCR sequencing, of whom 200 to 220 had received two doses of AZD1222 and approximately 25 had received two doses of the MenACWY control vaccine. Trial participants were enrolled by age into 18-55, 56-69 and 70-plus year subgroups, with roughly 150, 30 and 60 TCR-sequenced participants respectively. On the study overall, not on this receptor specifically: Most participants were white British and females outnumbered males, and the authors suggested that clonal diversity may have been underestimated. The 56-69-year group was small, and its depth increase did not reach significance, likely because of low power. Epitopes outside the regions mutated in the B.1.351 and B.1.1.7 variants were reportedly recognized by nearly half of the unique spike-specific TCRs. Because no samples from the day 14 peak response were available, repertoires could be characterized only after the peak T cell response. The whole spike protein was spanned by vaccine-associated CD4 TCRs, and dominant responses were seen in regions 160-218 and 743-854. Conclusions about previously exposed vaccinees are limited, since just 6 or 7 AZD1222 recipients were seropositive for SARS-CoV-2 at baseline. A significant rise in spike-specific TCR breadth and depth was observed after two AZD1222 doses relative to day 0 and relative to MenACWY recipients.

The CDR3 regions of human TCRbeta chains were analyzed by immunosequencing. The original pipeline was this. TCRs in the repertoires were compared against a reference library of SARS-CoV-2-specific TCRs that had been generated with the MIRA antigen-specificity platform. Breadth meant the fraction of unique TCRs that were SARS-CoV-2-associated, whereas depth meant the fraction of total T cells that were SARS-CoV-2-associated. Using the MIRA data, every spike-specific TCR was mapped to the spike region that the TCR reacted to and assigned to either a CD4 or a CD8 class. Log10-transformed breadth and depth values were compared by one-way ANOVA with Sidak's multiple comparisons tests. Here the immuneACCESS table is served through TCRdb, limited to in-frame sequences with V and J called. Missing clones are a known gap in these copies; in checked studies unresolved V genes cover under half, and the rest lacks a known reason. V and J calls and clone size are as listed in that table; D and trimming were resolved from the DNA. Present in this sample are 150,000 or so clones, more than 85% of which were seen just once. Of the sample, roughly 1.2% is held by the ten largest clones.

In the case of this clone: Its cognate antigen has yet to be identified. Base quality data are lacking; no much larger clone is found one base away.

Taken with the paper, the label for time point translates to: about 28 days (+/-7) after the second vaccine dose. Because spike-specific TCR depth and breadth did not differ between the two schedules, AZD1222 recipients who got a second dose at roughly 4 weeks were pooled with those who got a second dose at roughly 12 weeks. Samples from vaccinated people were obtained from the UK trials COV001 and COV002, which included a single-blind randomized controlled phase 2/3 trial of AZD1222 (ChAdOx1 nCoV-19) in healthy adults. For TCRbeta chain sequencing, PBMC samples were collected from trial participants at day 0 and at day 28 after the second dose. Inclusive of the bounding cysteine and phenylalanine, the CDR3 is 17 residues long. The entry retains the CDR3 DNA only, 51 bases that are in frame from base 1. V loses 4 bases at its end and J loses 4 bases; junction bases beyond the gene matches: 13. CDR1 and CDR2 are read off the germline V gene as SGHTA and FQGTGA.

The chain is assembled from TRBV7-3 and TRBJ2-7; TRBD2 matches 10 bases in the middle. This receptor was obtained from an adult who received the AZD1222 COVID-19 vaccine. The sample consisted of peripheral blood, taken 28 days after the second AZD1222 dose. CDR3 reads: CASSSDEGLAKCYEQYF. At the DNA level, the sequence is TGTGCCAGCAGCTCTGATGAGGGACTAGCGAAATGTTACGAGCAGTACTTC.